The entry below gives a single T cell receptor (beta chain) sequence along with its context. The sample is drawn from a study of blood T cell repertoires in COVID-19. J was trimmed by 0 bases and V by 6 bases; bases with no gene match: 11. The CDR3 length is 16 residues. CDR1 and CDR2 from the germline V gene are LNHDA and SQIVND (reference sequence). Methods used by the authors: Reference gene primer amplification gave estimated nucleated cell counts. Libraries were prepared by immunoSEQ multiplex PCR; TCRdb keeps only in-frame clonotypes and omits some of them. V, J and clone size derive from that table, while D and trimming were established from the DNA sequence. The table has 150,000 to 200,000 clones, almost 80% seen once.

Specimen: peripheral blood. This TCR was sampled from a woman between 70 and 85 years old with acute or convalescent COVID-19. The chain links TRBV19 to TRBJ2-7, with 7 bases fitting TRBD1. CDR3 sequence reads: CASSPRAAGGSYEQYF. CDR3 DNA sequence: TGTGCCAGTAGCCCTCGGGCGGCAGGGGGCTCCTACGAGCAGTACTTC.